This entry lists 19 T cell receptor beta chains sequenced from one sample in a study of cytomegalovirus exposure and HLA in healthy donors. Profiled with immunoSEQ multiplex PCR; TCRdb holds only in-frame clones, not every one. This sample yields about 170,000 clones, of which approximately 96% are seen a single time; about 0.89% belongs to the top ten. The material sequenced was PBMCs. The receptors originated from a woman younger than 30 in good health and CMV-seronegative.

The V and J genes are TRBV19 and TRBJ2-5; tentative D call: TRBD2 (7 bases). This CDR3 spans 15 amino acids. In germline, CDR1 is LNHDA, CDR2 SQIVND (reference sequence). With 1 base removed from V and 2 bases from J, the gap between germline ends came to 11 bases. CDR3: CASSIGGGSQETQYF. CDR3 bases: TGTGCCAGTAGTATAGGGGGGGGCTCGCAAGAGACCCAGTACTTC.

The gene calls are TRBV6-1 and TRBJ2-1; D is unresolved. This CDR3 has 13 residues. Germline V gene data show CDR1 as MNHNS and CDR2 as SASEGT. V was pared by 3 bases and J by 4 bases, with 7 bases between. DNA for the CDR3: TGTGCCAGCAGTGAGTCCACATACAATGAGCAGTTCTTC. As protein: CASSESTYNEQFF.

The chain carries TRBV19 and TRBJ2-2; 8 positions match TRBD1. CDR1 LNHDA and CDR2 SQIVND come from the germline V gene (reference sequence). This CDR3 has 18 amino acids. The trim removed 6 bases at V and 1 base at J, leaving 13 bases unmatched. The DNA of the CDR3 is TGTGCCAGTAGAACCGGGACAGGAGGCTTTCAGAACACCGGGGAGCTGTTTTTT. Translation: CASRTGTGGFQNTGELFF.

The chain carries TRBV12-5 and TRBJ1-6; no reliable D call. The ends were cut back, 0 bases at V and 4 bases at J, with 13 bases in the middle. Germline CDR1 is LGHNT and CDR2 is FRNRAP. The CDR3 totals 17 residues. The DNA for the CDR3 is TGTGCTAGTGGTTTGGTATCGGGGAGAACATATAATTCACCCCTCCACTTT. It translates to CASGLVSGRTYNSPLHF.

V gene TRBV6-1 combines with J gene TRBJ1-5; possibly TRBD1 for D (5 bases). Trimming removed 6 bases at V and 0 bases at J, with 9 bases between. The germline V gene has CDR1 MNHNS and CDR2 SASEGT. This CDR3 has 14 residues. The CDR3 DNA sequence: TGTGCCAGCAGGGAGGGGTATAGCAATCAGCCCCAGCATTTT. The encoded protein is CASREGYSNQPQHF.

The chain joins TRBV7-3 to TRBJ2-2; D is undetermined. Trimming left V 0 bases short and J 6 bases short, with 8 bases between. Germline V gene data show CDR1 as SGHTA and CDR2 as FQGTGA. The CDR3 runs 14 residues. This CDR3 reads CASSLTSVPGELFF. In DNA, the CDR3 is TGTGCCAGCAGCTTAACCTCGGTCCCCGGGGAGCTGTTTTTT.

CDR3 DNA sequence: TGTGCCAGTAAGGGAGGGTCAAACACCGGGGAGCTGTTTTTT. Translation gives CASKGGSNTGELFF. V gene TRBV9 combines with J gene TRBJ2-2; 7 nucleotides line up with TRBD2. The CDR3 runs to 14 residues. The ends lost 8 bases at V and 2 bases at J; junction bases unmatched: 6. CDR1 and CDR2 from the germline V gene are SGDLS and YYNGEE.

CDR3 sequence: CASSYSVGQTGELFF. The CDR3 DNA reads TGTGCCAGCAGTTACTCGGTTGGGCAGACCGGGGAGCTGTTTTTT. V is TRBV6-5 and J is TRBJ2-2, with unresolved D. Germline V lookup: CDR1 MNHEY, CDR2 SVGAGI. The CDR3 spans 15 residues. The ends were cut back, 0 bases at V and 5 bases at J, with 10 bases in the middle.

The table lists this clone with a count of one. This chain joins TRBV29-1 and TRBJ2-6; 11 nucleotides line up with TRBD1. This CDR3 is built from 15 residues. V gave up 7 bases and J gave up 4 bases; unmatched junction bases: 6. Germline loops: CDR1 SQVTM, CDR2 ANQGSEA. The CDR3 loop reads CSAGTGGLGANVLTF. The CDR3 DNA follows: TGCAGCGCTGGGACAGGGGGTTTAGGGGCCAACGTCCTGACTTTC. The full variable domain, its missing parts supplied by reference TRBV29-1 and TRBJ2-6, is SAVISQKPSRDICQRGTSLTIQCQVDSQVTMMFWYRQQPGQSLTLIATANQGSEATYESGFVIDKFPISRPNLTFSTLTVSNMSPEDSSIYLCSAGTGGLGANVLTFGAGSRLTVL.

The J gene is TRBJ2-6, the V gene TRBV9, with 8 bases matching TRBD1. J gave up 4 bases and V 3 bases, and 6 bases lay outside the gene matches. From germline, CDR1 is SGDLS and CDR2 YYNGEE. This CDR3 comprises 16 residues. The DNA for the CDR3 is TGTGCCAGCAGCGAGGACAGGGTGAGAGGGGCCAACGTCCTGACTTTC. Residues: CASSEDRVRGANVLTF.

The rearrangement joins TRBV5-1 to TRBJ2-7, with 9 nucleotides matching TRBD1. Trimming at V came to 7 bases and at J to 6 bases, leaving 2 bases not matched to a gene. The CDR3 has 11 amino acids. Germline assignment: CDR1 SGHRS and CDR2 YFSETQ. CDR3 nucleotide sequence: TGCGCCAGCCAGACAGGGGGCGAGCAGTACTTC. Residues: CASQTGGEQYF.

V and J are TRBV7-9 and TRBJ1-5; a weak D match, TRBD1 (6 bases). This CDR3 is built from 16 residues. Germline loops: CDR1 SEHNR, CDR2 FQNEAQ (reference sequence). Trimming left V 2 bases short and J 2 bases short, with 13 bases between. The CDR3: CASSLKEAGGNQPQHF. The DNA for the CDR3 is TGTGCCAGCAGCTTAAAAGAGGCAGGGGGCAATCAGCCCCAGCATTTT.

The gene calls are TRBV7-3 and TRBJ2-1; possibly TRBD2 for D (5 bases). Trimming cost V 2 bases and J 7 bases, with 12 bases left between them. Germline V gene lookup returns CDR1 SGHTA and CDR2 FQGTGA. The CDR3 contains 14 residues. CDR3 in amino acids: CASSLSGFRNEQFF. CDR3 coding DNA: TGTGCCAGCAGCTTATCGGGGTTCCGGAATGAGCAGTTCTTC.

The CDR3, as DNA: TGTGCCAGTAGTATTCAGGGGCAGTATTACGGCTACACCTTC. This sequence encodes CASSIQGQYYGYTF. The V and J genes are TRBV19 and TRBJ1-2; D perhaps matches TRBD1 (6 bases). The CDR3 spans 14 residues. The V gene lost 3 bases and the J gene lost 8 bases, with 16 bases spanning the gap. The germline gives CDR1 LNHDA, CDR2 SQIVND (reference sequence).

The CDR3 protein is CASSPSRGGTYEQYF. The CDR3 nucleotides are TGTGCCAGCAGCCCAAGCCGGGGGGGAACCTACGAGCAGTACTTC. The chain uses TRBV11-2 and TRBJ2-7; 8 nucleotides line up with TRBD2. Per germline, CDR1 SGHAT and CDR2 FQNNGV. Trimming at V came to 5 bases and at J to 2 bases, leaving 8 bases not matched to a gene. The CDR3 runs 15 residues.

This chain connects TRBV11-2 to TRBJ2-2; D unresolved. Germline CDR1 reads SGHAT; CDR2 reads FQNNGV. CDR3 length: 12 residues. Deletions cut 4 bases from V and 8 bases from J, with 8 bases between. The CDR3 reads CASSYQKGELFF. The DNA of the CDR3 is TGTGCCAGCAGCTACCAGAAGGGGGAGCTGTTTTTT.

This clone was seen once. This sequence joins TRBV29-1 and TRBJ2-1; TRBD1 aligns across 7 bases. The germline V gene has CDR1 SQVTM and CDR2 ANQGSEA. J lost 3 bases, V lost 3 bases, and 11 bases had no gene match. This CDR3 region has 16 residues. CDR3 region: CSVDLDRDKLYNEQFF. DNA for the CDR3: TGCAGCGTTGACCTTGACAGGGACAAACTCTACAATGAGCAGTTCTTC.

CDR3 protein: CASTPDRWNTEAFF. In DNA form, the CDR3 reads TGTGCCAGTACCCCAGACAGGTGGAACACTGAAGCTTTCTTT. V usage is TRBV19 and J usage is TRBJ1-1; a possible D gene is TRBD1 (6 bases). V was shortened by 7 bases and J by 1 base, with 13 bases between the two germline ends. Germline lookup yields CDR1 LNHDA and CDR2 SQIVND (reference sequence). CDR3 length: 14 amino acids.

J is TRBJ2-7 and V is TRBV27; TRBD1 is a possible D gene (5 bases). CDR3 length equals 15 residues. V was clipped by 3 bases and J by 2 bases, with 14 bases between them. Germline CDR1 MNHEY, CDR2 SMNVEV (reference sequence). CDR3 DNA sequence: TGTGCCAGCAGTTTGGGGCAGGGAAAGGCCTACGAGCAGTACTTC. This sequence encodes CASSLGQGKAYEQYF.